The rows below give T cell receptor beta chains drawn from one sample of a study of blood T cell repertoires in COVID-19. Clones were read by immunoSEQ multiplex PCR, and TCRdb kept only the in-frame ones, dropping some. The table lists about 170,000 clones, around 92% of them singletons. Sequencing was done on a sample of peripheral blood. The receptors shown here come from a man aged 25-45 years with COVID-19, enrolled during active disease. CDR3s include the opening cysteine and the closing phenylalanine or tryptophan. The order of the fields is D gene, J gene, V gene, clone size, CDR3 DNA, CDR3 protein. A D gene is named only where the DNA matches it firmly. Rows may omit the clone size; those that give it use once, few, many or a size class.

>TRBD1|TRBJ1-1|TRBV11-2|NA
TGTGCCAGCAGCCCTGACAGGGGGCCTGCTGAAGCTTTCTTT
CASSPDRGPAEAFF
>NA|TRBJ1-1|TRBV15|NA
TGTGCCACCAGCGGCGGACAGCAGGACACTGAAGCTTTCTTT
CATSGGQQDTEAFF
>NA|TRBJ1-5|TRBV6-2/TRBV6-3|NA
TGTGCCAGCAGTTATAAACAGCTTAGCAATCAGCCCCAGCATTTT
CASSYKQLSNQPQHF
>TRBD1|TRBJ1-6|TRBV9|NA
TGTGCCAGCAGCGTTGAGCCGGACAGGGCTAATTCACCCCTCCACTTT
CASSVEPDRANSPLHF
>TRBD1|TRBJ1-3|TRBV10-3|NA
TGTGCCATCAGGGGGACAGGGAGCTCTGGAAACACCATATATTTT
CAIRGTGSSGNTIYF
>NA|TRBJ2-1|TRBV11-2|NA
TGTGCCAGCAGCCGAGTAGCGGTGGCCTACAATGAGCAGTTCTTC
CASSRVAVAYNEQFF
>NA|TRBJ1-1|TRBV19|once
TGTGCCAGTAGTCCTCAGGGTGGTAGCACTGAAGCTTTCTTT
CASSPQGGSTEAFF
>NA|TRBJ1-5|TRBV7-9|NA
TGTGCCAGCAGCTTGTTGCAGGGACAGCCCCAGCATTTT
CASSLLQGQPQHF
>NA|TRBJ2-6|TRBV24-1|NA
TGTGCCACCAGCAAACAGGGAACAGGGGCCAACGTCCTGACTTTC
CATSKQGTGANVLTF
>TRBD1|TRBJ1-6|TRBV6-5|NA
TGTGCCAGCAGTTTCGGACAGGGGACGCATTCACCCCTCCACTTT
CASSFGQGTHSPLHF
>NA|TRBJ2-4|TRBV5-1|NA
TGCGCCAGCAGCTTGACAGATAATTTAGCCAAAAACATTCAGTACTTC
CASSLTDNLAKNIQYF
>NA|TRBJ2-7|TRBV19|NA
TGTGCCAGTAGTATGATCAGCTCCTACGAGCAGTACTTC
CASSMISSYEQYF
>NA|TRBJ1-2|TRBV3-1/TRBV3-2|NA
TGTGCCAGCAGCCGAACAGGATTCTATGGCTACACCTTC
CASSRTGFYGYTF
>NA|TRBJ2-1|TRBV4-2|NA
TGTGCCAGCAGCCAAGAGGGCACTAACGGACTTAATTACAATGAGCAGTTCTTC
CASSQEGTNGLNYNEQFF
>NA|TRBJ1-6|TRBV5-4|NA
TGTGCCAGCAGCCCAGGACAGAGCTCCTATAATTCACCCCTCCACTTT
CASSPGQSSYNSPLHF
>NA|TRBJ1-2|TRBV7-2|NA
TGTGCCAGCAGCCCCTGGGAGGGAGGGGGCTATGGCTACACCTTC
CASSPWEGGGYGYTF
>NA|TRBJ1-1|TRBV11-2|NA
TGTGCCAGCAGCTTAGTCGGGGGGGCAGAGACTGAAGCTTTCTTT
CASSLVGGAETEAFF
>TRBD1|TRBJ2-2|TRBV10-3|NA
TGTGCCACCTGGGCCCAACCGGACAGGCCGGGGAACACCGGGGAGCTGTTTTTT
CATWAQPDRPGNTGELFF
>TRBD1|TRBJ2-7|TRBV27|once
TGTGCCAGCAGTTCCGGACAGGGGAGTGCCTACGAGCAGTACTTC
CASSSGQGSAYEQYF
>NA|TRBJ2-2|TRBV4-2|NA
TGTGCCAGCAGTCTCTCGAACACCGGGGAGCTGTTTTTT
CASSLSNTGELFF
>NA|TRBJ1-2|TRBV19|NA
TGTGCCAGTAGTATAGCGGGGGATTACTATGGCTACACCTTC
CASSIAGDYYGYTF
>TRBD1|TRBJ1-4|TRBV9|NA
TGTGCCAGCAGCGTATGGGACAGCTCTAATGAAAAACTGTTTTTT
CASSVWDSSNEKLFF
>TRBD1|TRBJ2-2|TRBV5-1|NA
TGCGCCAGCAGCTTGCAGACAGGGAGAGACACCGGGGAGCTGTTTTTT
CASSLQTGRDTGELFF
>NA|TRBJ1-1|TRBV7-9|NA
TGTGCCAGCAGCTTGTATAACACTGAAGCTTTCTTT
CASSLYNTEAFF
>TRBD2|TRBJ2-1|TRBV9|NA
TGTGCCAGCAGCGTAGGATGGACTAGCGGGGGGGCTGAGCAGTTCTTC
CASSVGWTSGGAEQFF
>NA|TRBJ1-1|TRBV18|NA
TGTGCCAGCTCACCGGGATCCAGGGGCAGGAACACTGAAGCTTTCTTT
CASSPGSRGRNTEAFF
>TRBD1|TRBJ2-5|TRBV7-9|NA
TGTGCCAGCAGCCGGGGCGGGACAGGGCCAGAGACCCAGTACTTC
CASSRGGTGPETQYF
>NA|TRBJ2-2|TRBV6-5|NA
TGTGCCAGCAGGCCCCCGCCAGGCACCGGGGAGCTGTTTTTT
CASRPPPGTGELFF
>NA|TRBJ2-3|TRBV2|once
TGTGCCAGCTCCTTGGTCCCGGGATCTAGCACAGATACGCAGTATTTT
CASSLVPGSSTDTQYF
>NA|TRBJ2-2|TRBV4-1|NA
TGCGCCAGCAGCCCGCGGGTCGCAGGACTGAACACCGGGGAGCTGTTTTTT
CASSPRVAGLNTGELFF
>NA|TRBJ2-2|TRBV5-5|NA
TGTGCCAGCAGCTTACAGGGTAGGCACACCGGGGAGCTGTTTTTT
CASSLQGRHTGELFF
>NA|TRBJ1-2|TRBV27|NA
TGTGCCAGCAGTTTATCCCAAGGAGGGGGCTACACCTTC
CASSLSQGGGYTF
>TRBD1|TRBJ1-2|TRBV28|NA
TGTGCCAGCAGTTCGTCCGGGGGGGGGACAGTACGTTATGGCTACACCTTC
CASSSSGGGTVRYGYTF
>NA|TRBJ2-7|TRBV27|NA
TGTGCCAGCAGTTTATTTCTTAATTACGAGCAGTACTTC
CASSLFLNYEQYF
>NA|TRBJ1-5|TRBV18|few
TGTGCCAGCTCACCTAGAGGCGGGGACCAGCCCCAGCATTTT
CASSPRGGDQPQHF
>NA|TRBJ2-7|TRBV6-5|NA
TGTGCCAGCAGTTACGGGTGGGGCGGGACGGACTACGAGCAGTACTTC
CASSYGWGGTDYEQYF
>NA|TRBJ1-3|TRBV11-1|NA
TGTGCCAGCAGCTCCCCTGCTGGAAACACCATATATTTT
CASSSPAGNTIYF
>NA|TRBJ2-2|TRBV6-6|NA
TGTGCCAGCAGTTACTCGGAGGCCGGGGAGCTGTTTTTT
CASSYSEAGELFF
>NA|TRBJ1-2|TRBV6-5|NA
TGTGCCAGCAGTTTACAGAGAAACTATGGCTACACCTTC
CASSLQRNYGYTF
>TRBD1|TRBJ2-7|TRBV19|NA
TGTGCCACGGGACAGGGTTACGAGCAGTACTTC
CATGQGYEQYF
>NA|TRBJ1-5|TRBV10-1|few
TGCGCCAGCACCCTAAAAGCAACGCCGGACAGCTGTAATCAGCCCCAGCATTTT
CASTLKATPDSCNQPQHF
>NA|TRBJ2-2|TRBV4-3|once
TGCGCCAGCAGCCAAGAAAACGTCGGCGGGGAGCTGTTTTTT
CASSQENVGGELFF
>TRBD1|TRBJ1-2|TRBV7-3|NA
TGTGCCAGCAGTTTACAGGGGAATATCGGCTACACCTTC
CASSLQGNIGYTF
>NA|TRBJ2-7|TRBV21-1|NA
TGTGCCAGCAGCATCCGTTTAGGGGCAGCCACCAGGAGCTCCTACGAGCAGTACTTC
CASSIRLGAATRSSYEQYF
>TRBD1|TRBJ1-4|TRBV14|once
TGTGCCAGCAGCCAAAAGACAGGGGCTAGAGGAACTAATGAAAAACTGTTTTTT
CASSQKTGARGTNEKLFF
>NA|TRBJ2-2|TRBV6-2/TRBV6-3|NA
TGTGCCAGCAGTTACGCAGGGGCGAGGAACACCGGGGAGCTGTTTTTT
CASSYAGARNTGELFF
>TRBD2|TRBJ2-7|TRBV7-2|once
TGTGCCAGCAGCTTCGGACTAGCGGGGAACGAGCAGTACTTC
CASSFGLAGNEQYF
>TRBD1|TRBJ1-1|TRBV4-1|NA
TGCGCCAGCAGCCTCCTGTACAGGGGAAGTAACACTGAAGCTTTCTTT
CASSLLYRGSNTEAFF
>TRBD1|TRBJ1-1|TRBV19|NA
TGTGCCAGTAGCCTTCGGGTTCTCAGGGGGGTCACTGAAGCTTTCTTT
CASSLRVLRGVTEAFF
>TRBD2|TRBJ2-1|TRBV7-8|NA
TGTGCCAGCAGCGGGGGACTAGCGGGATTCCCCTCCTACAATGAGCAGTTCTTC
CASSGGLAGFPSYNEQFF
>NA|TRBJ2-7|TRBV29-1|NA
TGCAGCGCCAGTAGCGCGTACTCCTACGAGCAGTACTTC
CSASSAYSYEQYF
>NA|TRBJ2-1|TRBV24-1|NA
TGTGCCACCAGTGAGGTTGCGAACAATGAGCAGTTCTTC
CATSEVANNEQFF
>TRBD1|TRBJ1-4|TRBV4-2|NA
TGTGCCAGCAGCCAAGCCGGGACAGGTAATGAAAAACTGTTTTTT
CASSQAGTGNEKLFF
>NA|TRBJ2-1|TRBV7-9|NA
TGTGCCAGCAGCTTATTTTTGCGGGACTTCGGACTGGACAATGAGCAGTTCTTC
CASSLFLRDFGLDNEQFF
>NA|TRBJ1-1|TRBV7-8|NA
TGTGCCAGCAGCTTAGGGACAGCATGGGGCACTGAAGCTTTCTTT
CASSLGTAWGTEAFF
>NA|TRBJ2-2|TRBV9|NA
TGTGCCAGCAGCGCCACTCCTAGCGCCGGGGAGCTGTTTTTT
CASSATPSAGELFF
>TRBD1|TRBJ1-6|TRBV27|NA
TGTGCCAGCAGTTCACTCGCAGGGGGATATAATTCACCCCTCCACTTT
CASSSLAGGYNSPLHF
>TRBD2|TRBJ2-1|TRBV27|few
TGTGCCAGCAGTGCCTACCCTAGCGGCTCCTACAATGAGCAGTTCTTC
CASSAYPSGSYNEQFF